This T cell receptor (beta chain) was captured by sequencing in a study of blood T cell repertoires in COVID-19. The overall study: PBMCs, B-cell-depleted T cells, or T cells provided the cDNA or gDNA that made up the material.

CDR1 and CDR2 from the germline V gene are SQVTM and ANQGSEA. This CDR3 has 17 residues. Sequencing used immunoSEQ multiplex PCR; TCRdb keeps in-frame clones, though not all of them. The sample lists 70,000 or so clones, 80% to 90% occurring once. The chain carries TRBV29-1 and TRBJ2-7; 13 bases line up with TRBD2. The sequence derives from a woman between 18 and 30 years old with acute or convalescent COVID-19. Source material: peripheral blood. The CDR3 spells CPPFSTSGGFLSYEQYF. DNA of the CDR3: TGCCCCCCTTTCTCGACTAGCGGGGGGTTTCTATCCTACGAGCAGTACTTC.